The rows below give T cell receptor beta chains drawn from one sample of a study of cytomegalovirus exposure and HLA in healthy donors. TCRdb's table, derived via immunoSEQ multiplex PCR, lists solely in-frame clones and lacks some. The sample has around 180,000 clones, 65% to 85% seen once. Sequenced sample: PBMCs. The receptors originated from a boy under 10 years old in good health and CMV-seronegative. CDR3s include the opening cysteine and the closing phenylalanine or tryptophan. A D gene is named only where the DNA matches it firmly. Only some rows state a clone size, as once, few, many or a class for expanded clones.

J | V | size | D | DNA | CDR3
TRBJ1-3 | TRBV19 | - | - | TGTGCCAGTACCAAGACAGGTGCTGGAAACACCATATATTTT | CASTKTGAGNTIYF
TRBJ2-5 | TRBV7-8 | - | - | TGTGCCAGCAGCTTAGATAGGGGCTTCCAGACCCAGTACTTC | CASSLDRGFQTQYF
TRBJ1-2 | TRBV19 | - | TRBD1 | TGTGCCAGTAGTGCACGGACAGGGTGGGCCAATGGCTACACCTTC | CASSARTGWANGYTF
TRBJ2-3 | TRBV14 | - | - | TGTGCCAGCAGCCACCGGCAGGGACTGGGGCTTTCAGATACGCAGTATTTT | CASSHRQGLGLSDTQYF
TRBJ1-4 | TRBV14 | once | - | TGTGCCAGCAGCCAAGCGACTCTACTAGGGACTAATGAAAAACTGTTTTTT | CASSQATLLGTNEKLFF
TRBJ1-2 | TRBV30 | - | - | TGTGCCTATGGGGGGGTGAATTATGGCTACACCTTC | CAYGGVNYGYTF
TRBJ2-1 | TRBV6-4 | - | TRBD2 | TGTGCCAGCAGTGTCACTAGCGGGAACTCCCATGAGCAGTTCTTC | CASSVTSGNSHEQFF
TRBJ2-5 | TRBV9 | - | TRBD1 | TGTGCCAGCAGCGTAGCCGGACAGGGGCTGCAGGAGACCCAGTACTTC | CASSVAGQGLQETQYF
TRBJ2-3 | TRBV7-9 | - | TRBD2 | TGTGCCAGCAGCATCCCGACTAGCCGCGGGGATACGCAGTATTTT | CASSIPTSRGDTQYF
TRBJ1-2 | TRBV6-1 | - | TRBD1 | TGTGCCAGCAGTGCTTCGAGCGGCTCGGACAGGGGGCATGGCTACACCTTC | CASSASSGSDRGHGYTF
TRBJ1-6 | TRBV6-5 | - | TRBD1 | TGTGCCAGCAGTACAGGGGGAGATTCACCCCTCCACTTT | CASSTGGDSPLHF
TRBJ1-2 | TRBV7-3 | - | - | TGTGCCAGCAGCTTAAGCCACGGTGATAGCTACACCTTC | CASSLSHGDSYTF
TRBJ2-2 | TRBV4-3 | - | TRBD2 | TGCGCCAGCAGCCAAGACAGGGGACTAGCGGGAGTGGGCACCGGGGAGCTGTTTTTT | CASSQDRGLAGVGTGELFF
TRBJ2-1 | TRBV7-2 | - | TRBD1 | TGTGCCAGCAGCTCGGACAGGGGATCCTACAATGAGCAGTTCTTC | CASSSDRGSYNEQFF
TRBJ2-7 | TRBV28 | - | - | TGTGCCAGCAGTAGTCCGGGACTCACATACGAGCAGTACTTC | CASSSPGLTYEQYF
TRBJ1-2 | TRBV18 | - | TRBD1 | TGTGCCAGCTCACCGCAGGGACAGAACTACTATGGCTACACCTTC | CASSPQGQNYYGYTF
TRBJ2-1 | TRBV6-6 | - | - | TGTGCCAGCAGTCCTTTCCCGGGTTTCGGGGATGAGCAGTTCTTC | CASSPFPGFGDEQFF
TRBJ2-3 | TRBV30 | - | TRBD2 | TGTGCCTGGAGTGTACTGGTGTTCCTAGCGGGAGTCCGTAGCACAGATACGCAGTATTTT | CAWSVLVFLAGVRSTDTQYF
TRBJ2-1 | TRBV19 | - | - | TGTGCCAGTAGTAGGCAGCGGAACCCCGATCGGAATGAGCAGTTCTTC | CASSRQRNPDRNEQFF
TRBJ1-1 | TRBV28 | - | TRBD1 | TGTGCAGGGGGCCCAATGAACACTGAAGCTTTCTTT | CAGGPMNTEAFF
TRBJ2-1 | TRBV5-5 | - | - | TGTGCCAGCAGCTTGGACGGAGGGCAGTTCTTC | CASSLDGGQFF
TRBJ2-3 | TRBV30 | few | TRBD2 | TGTGCCTGGAGTGGACTAGCGGGGGCCACAGATACGCAGTATTTT | CAWSGLAGATDTQYF
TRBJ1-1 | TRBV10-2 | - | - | TGCGCCAGCACCCCTGGCAGGACTGAAGCTTTCTTT | CASTPGRTEAFF
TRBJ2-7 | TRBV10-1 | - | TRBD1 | TGCGCCAGCAGTGACCTAGGTGGTAAGGGGGCGGCGTACGAGCAGTACTTC | CASSDLGGKGAAYEQYF
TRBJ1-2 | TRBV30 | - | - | TGTGCCTGGACACTAACAGGCTATGGCTACACCTTC | CAWTLTGYGYTF
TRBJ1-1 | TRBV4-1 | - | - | TGCGCCAGCAGCCGTATTCAGGGGCTAGCTGAAGCTTTCTTT | CASSRIQGLAEAFF
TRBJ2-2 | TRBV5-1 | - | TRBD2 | TGCGCCAGCACCCTAATAGCGGGAACGAACACCGGGGAGCTGTTTTTT | CASTLIAGTNTGELFF
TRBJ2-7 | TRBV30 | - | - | TGTGCCTGGAGCCCAGCGGACCCCGCCCCCACCTACGAGCAGTACTTC | CAWSPADPAPTYEQYF
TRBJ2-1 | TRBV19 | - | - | TGTGCCAGTAGGGGGGCTGAGGCGGTGCGGGAGCAGTTCTTC | CASRGAEAVREQFF
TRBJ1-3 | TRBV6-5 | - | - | TGTGCCAGCAGTTACTCTGGGGCTAGTGGAAACACCATATATTTT | CASSYSGASGNTIYF
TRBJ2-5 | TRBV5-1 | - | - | TGCGCCAGCAGCTTGGGGGAGTTGGAGACCCAGTACTTC | CASSLGELETQYF
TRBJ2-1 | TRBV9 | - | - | TGTGCCAGCAGCCCCGGGACATCCTCCTACAATGAGCAGTTCTTC | CASSPGTSSYNEQFF
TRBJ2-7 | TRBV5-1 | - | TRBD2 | TGCGCCAGCAGCTTGGGCGGGGGTCTCACCTACGAGCAGTACTTC | CASSLGGGLTYEQYF
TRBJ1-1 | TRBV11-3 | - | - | TGTGCCAGCAGCTTCGGACAGAACACTGAAGCTTTCTTT | CASSFGQNTEAFF
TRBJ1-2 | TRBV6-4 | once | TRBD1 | TGTGCCAGCAGCCTGGGACAGGGGAGTGGTGGCTACACCTTC | CASSLGQGSGGYTF
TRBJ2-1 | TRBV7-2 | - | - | TGTGCCAGCAGCTTAGGTATGGGTGGGCCTCATAATGAGCAGTTCTTC | CASSLGMGGPHNEQFF
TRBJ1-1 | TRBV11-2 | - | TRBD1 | TGTGCCAGCCGACAAGGAGGGGGCAACACTGAAGCTTTCTTT | CASRQGGGNTEAFF
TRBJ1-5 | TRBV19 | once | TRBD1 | TGTGCCAGTTCGGACAGGGGCGACAATCAGCCCCAGCATTTT | CASSDRGDNQPQHF
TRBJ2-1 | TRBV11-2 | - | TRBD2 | TGTGCCAGCAGCCTTATCCGGACTAGCGGGATCGGTCTCAATGAGCAGTTCTTC | CASSLIRTSGIGLNEQFF
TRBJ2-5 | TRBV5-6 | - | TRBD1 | TGTGCCAGCAGTAATTACAGGGGGTTGGTGACCCAGTACTTC | CASSNYRGLVTQYF
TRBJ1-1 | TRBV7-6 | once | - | TGTGCCAGCAGCCTTCGGGACTCAAAAGGAGGCACTGAAGCTTTCTTT | CASSLRDSKGGTEAFF
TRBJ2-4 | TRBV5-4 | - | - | TGTGCCAGCAGCTTGGCCCAGGGAGCCAAAAACATTCAGTACTTC | CASSLAQGAKNIQYF